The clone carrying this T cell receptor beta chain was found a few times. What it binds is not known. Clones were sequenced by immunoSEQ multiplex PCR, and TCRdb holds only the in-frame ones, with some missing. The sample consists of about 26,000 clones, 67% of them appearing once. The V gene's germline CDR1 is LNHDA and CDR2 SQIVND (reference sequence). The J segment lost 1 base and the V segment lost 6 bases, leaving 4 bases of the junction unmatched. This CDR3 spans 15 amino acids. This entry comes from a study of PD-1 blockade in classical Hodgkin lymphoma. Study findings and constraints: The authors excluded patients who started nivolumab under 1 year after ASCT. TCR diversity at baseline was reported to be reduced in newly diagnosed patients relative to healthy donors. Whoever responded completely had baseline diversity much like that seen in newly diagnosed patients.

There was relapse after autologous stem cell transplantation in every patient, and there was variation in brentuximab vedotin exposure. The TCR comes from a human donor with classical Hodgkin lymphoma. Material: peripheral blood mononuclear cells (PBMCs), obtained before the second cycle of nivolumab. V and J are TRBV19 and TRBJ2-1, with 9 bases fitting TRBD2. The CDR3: CASRETSGSYNEQFF. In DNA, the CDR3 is TGTGCCAGTAGGGAGACTAGCGGATCCTACAATGAGCAGTTCTTC.